This paragraph covers one T cell receptor (beta chain) sequence. This clone was observed a few times. What this receptor recognizes is not known. Base qualities are not recorded, but no much larger clone differs from it by a single base. There are 13 amino acids in the CDR3, from cysteine to phenylalanine inclusive. Here the CDR3 DNA is all that survives: 39 bases in frame from base 1. Sequences GTSNPN (CDR1) and SVGIG (CDR2) are obtained from the germline V gene (reference sequence). V loses 5 bases at its end and J loses 4 bases; junction bases beyond the gene matches: 6. This record belongs to a study of PD-L1 blockade in urothelial cancer (dated 2017 in TCRdb). In terms of the full investigation: Therapy was started in the mid-2010s for all patients, and atezolizumab 1,200 mg was administered intravenously every 3 weeks. About 85% of the roughly 29 patients were males with bladder-origin urothelial cancer, and about 60% of the roughly 29 reported a prior smoking history. An ECOG performance status of 0 or 1 was recorded for the patients, and 0 to 3 prior chemotherapy regimens had been received by the patients. Blood samples were analyzed 3 weeks after the start of treatment (second dose) and 6 weeks after the start of treatment. A median of about 150,000 T cells and 80,000 or so unique TCRs was obtained from blood samples, and a median clonality of roughly 0.08 was observed. Somatic, immune and clinical correlates of response to PD-L1 blockade with atezolizumab in urothelial cancer were the focus of an exploratory multi-omic analysis. TCR sequencing covered pretreatment tumor samples and matched, serially collected peripheral blood taken before and after atezolizumab treatment. Progression-free survival longer than 6 months counted as durable clinical benefit, and TCR features were additionally tested against both progression-free and overall survival. In the same patients, pretreatment tumors underwent whole exome sequencing and RNA sequencing in addition to TCR sequencing. Durable clinical benefit was achieved by nine patients but not by the remaining 20. Pretreatment blood TCR-seq was available for about 30 patients, at least one posttreatment blood collection was obtained for 24 patients, and tumor TCR-seq was available for 24 patients. Results the study describes overall, beyond this receptor: Improved progression-free and overall survival was associated with having pretreatment peripheral blood TCR clonality below the median. Small sample size (n of about 30) and many exploratory analyses mean the results are intended to be hypothesis-generating. Among patients with durable benefit, tumor-associated TCR clones showed greater expansion in peripheral blood 3 weeks after treatment started (n of about 21, p = 0.022).

According to the study, the label for this sample's time point signals: peripheral blood 6 weeks after treatment start. The cohort comprised fewer than 35 patients with locally advanced or metastatic urothelial carcinoma treated at Memorial Sloan Kettering on a trial protocol. Peripheral blood mononuclear cells were collected from each patient pretreatment and during treatment, giving between 1 and 8 total time points per patient. The Qiagen DNeasy Blood extraction kit was used to purify genomic DNA from total PBMCs and tumor samples. PBMCs were collected pretreatment and during treatment, and were isolated and stored as previously described. Each PCR received spiked-in synthetic TCR analog templates so that absolute template abundance could be estimated from read counts. The immunoSEQ assay used bias-controlled V and J gene primers to amplify TCRbeta CDR3 regions from genomic DNA. Rearranged TCRbeta segments were sequenced at approximately 20X coverage. Processing in the source paper ran as follows. Sequencing errors were corrected by clustering and CDR3s were annotated against IMGT to assign V, D and J genes. Only productive TCRbeta rearrangements were used in downstream analyses, excluding out-of-frame or stop-codon sequences. Clonality was computed as one minus Shannon entropy normalized by the log of the number of unique productive sequences. Clones differing between time points or between blood and tumor were identified using Fisher's exact test with Benjamini-Hochberg correction, with an adjusted p below 0.01 applied as the threshold. The table was pulled from immuneACCESS by TCRdb, which kept in-frame rearrangements only. Such tables lose some clones; where checked, under half of the loss comes from unresolved V genes, and the rest has no known cause. V, J and clone size derive from that table, while D and trimming were established from the DNA sequence. The sample yields 40,000 or so clones; around nine tenths were counted once. The biggest ten clones account for 24% of the sample.

Sequencing used PBMCs, obtained around atezolizumab (anti-PD-L1) treatment. This sequence originates from a man aged 60 to 69 with urothelial cancer. This receptor chain uses TRBV30 and TRBJ1-2, and 8 junction bases match TRBD1. The nucleotide sequence reads as follows: TGTGCCTGGGGCCGGGACAGGCCCTATGGCTACACCTTC. Protein translation: CAWGRDRPYGYTF.